This is a list of T cell receptor beta chains from one sample in a study of T cells in Graves' hyperthyroidism and ophthalmopathy. TCRdb used MiXCR to reprocess the multiplex PCR reads, holding one entry per CDR3 protein. The repertoire holds 690,000 or so distinct CDR3 sequences, with 18% as singletons. Sequenced input: blood. Receptor source: a woman aged 45-65 years with Graves' hyperthyroidism that later progressed to Graves' ophthalmopathy. Each CDR3 is given with its conserved first and last residue. Fields, in order: CDR3 DNA, CDR3 protein, D gene, clone size, J gene, V gene. The D gene is left open where the match is weak. Rows may omit the clone size; those that give it use once, few, many or a size class.

TGTGCCAGCTCACCAGGGAGTTACAATCAGCCCCAGCATTTT,CASSPGSYNQPQHF,NA,many,TRBJ1-5,TRBV18
TGTGCCAGCAGCCTACGTCCGGGCCGAGACCCCTATGGCTACACCTTC,CASSLRPGRDPYGYTF,NA,few,TRBJ1-2,TRBV6-1
TGTGCCAGCAGCTCACAGGGGCTTGATAATGAAAAACTGTTTTTC,CASSSQGLDNEKLFF,TRBD1,NA,TRBJ1-4,TRBV9
TGTGCCAGCACAGGGGGCATAGATACGCAGTATTTT,CASTGGIDTQYF,TRBD1,NA,TRBJ2-3,TRBV6-2/TRBV6-3
TGTGCCAGCAGGCACCAGGGCACTGAAGCTTTCTTT,CASRHQGTEAFF,NA,few,TRBJ1-1,TRBV7-9
TGTGCCTGGAGTGTTGGAGAGACCCAGTACTTC,CAWSVGETQYF,NA,many,TRBJ2-5,TRBV30
TGTGCCAGCAGTTTATTTCCCGGCAGGGGGGATGGCTACACCTTC,CASSLFPGRGDGYTF,TRBD1,many,TRBJ1-2,TRBV27
TGCGCCACCGCTTTTGGGTGCGGCTCTGGAAACACCATATATTTT,CATAFGCGSGNTIYF,NA,NA,TRBJ1-3,TRBV10-2
TGTGCCAGCAGTTACTCGGGCGGGGGGGAGAATGAGCAGTTCTTC,CASSYSGGGENEQFF,TRBD2,few,TRBJ2-1,TRBV6-6
TGTGCCAGCAGTGAAGCGACAGGGGCCGAGCAGTACTTC,CASSEATGAEQYF,TRBD1,NA,TRBJ2-7,TRBV6-1
TGTGCCAGCAGCGGCAGCAAGGGAGAGTACACCGGGGAGCTGTTTTTT,CASSGSKGEYTGELFF,NA,NA,TRBJ2-2,TRBV7-2
TGTGCCAGCAGTTTATCGACAGTTGCCGGGGAGCTGTTTTTT,CASSLSTVAGELFF,NA,few,TRBJ2-2,TRBV6-4
TGCGCCAGCAGCTTGGGACAGAATTGGGAAAAACTGTTTTTT,CASSLGQNWEKLFF,NA,many,TRBJ1-4,TRBV5-1
TGCAGTGCTAGAGATCTCCGGACGGCTTCCTACGAGCAGTACTTC,CSARDLRTASYEQYF,NA,NA,TRBJ2-7,TRBV20-1
TGTGCCAGCAGCCAAGTGTCGGGGGACACTGAAGCTTTCTTT,CASSQVSGDTEAFF,NA,many,TRBJ1-1,TRBV3-1
TGTGCCAGCAGCTTATCTGAGACACGAGCTTTCTTT,CASSLSETRAFF,NA,many,TRBJ1-1,TRBV7-9
TGTGCCAGCAGACGGCGGACGACCGGGCAGTCACCCCTCCACTTT,CASRRRTTGQSPLHF,NA,NA,TRBJ1-6,TRBV6-2/TRBV6-3
TGTGCCAGTAGTATAACAGGGGGCGCGGAGACCCAGTACTTC,CASSITGGAETQYF,TRBD1,many,TRBJ2-5,TRBV19
TGTGCCAGCAGTTTAGGTAGCGGCACAGATACGCAGTATTTT,CASSLGSGTDTQYF,NA,many,TRBJ2-3,TRBV12-3/TRBV12-4
TGTGCCAGCAGCGCAACTCGTAATTCACCCCTCCACTTT,CASSATRNSPLHF,NA,NA,TRBJ1-6,TRBV14
TGCGCCAGCAGCCGGGACAGCCTAGGGGAATCACCCCTCCACTTT,CASSRDSLGESPLHF,TRBD1,NA,TRBJ1-6,TRBV5-1
TGTGCCAGCAGTTCCTACCCGACAGGGAACTACGAGCAGTACTTC,CASSSYPTGNYEQYF,TRBD1,few,TRBJ2-7,TRBV27
TGTGCCAGCAGTTATGGGGGGGCGAGGGGCTACACCTTC,CASSYGGARGYTF,NA,NA,TRBJ1-2,TRBV6-5
TGCGCCAGCAGCCAAGCCGGCGGGACAGCGTGGAACACTGAAGCTTTCTTT,CASSQAGGTAWNTEAFF,TRBD1,few,TRBJ1-1,TRBV4-1
TGCAGTGCCCAGCCCTCCTCCCTTTGGGCCGAGACCCAGTACTTC,CSAQPSSLWAETQYF,NA,few,TRBJ2-5,TRBV20-1
TGTGCCATCAGTGAGGGGAAAGGGGGCCTGGCCAAAAACATTCAGTACTTC,CAISEGKGGLAKNIQYF,TRBD1,few,TRBJ2-4,TRBV10-3